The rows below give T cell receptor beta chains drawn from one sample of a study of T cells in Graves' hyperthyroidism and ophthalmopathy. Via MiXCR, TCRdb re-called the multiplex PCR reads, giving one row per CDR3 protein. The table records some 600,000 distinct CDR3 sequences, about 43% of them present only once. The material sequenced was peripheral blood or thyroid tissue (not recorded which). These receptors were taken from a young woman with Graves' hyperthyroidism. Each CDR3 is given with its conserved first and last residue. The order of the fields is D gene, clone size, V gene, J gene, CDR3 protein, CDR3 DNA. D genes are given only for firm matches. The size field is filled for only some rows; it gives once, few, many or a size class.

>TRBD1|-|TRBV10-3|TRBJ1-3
CAISDRDRASGNTIYF
TGTGCCATCAGTGACCGGGACAGGGCCTCTGGAAACACCATATATTTT
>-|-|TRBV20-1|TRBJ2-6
CSASEANVLTF
TGCAGTGCTTCTGAGGCCAACGTCCTGACTTTC
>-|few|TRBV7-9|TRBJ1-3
CASSLHQWPGNTIYF
TGTGCCAGCAGCCTCCACCAGTGGCCTGGAAACACCATATATTTT
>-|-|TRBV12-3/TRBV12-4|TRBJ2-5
CASGQGQETQYF
TGTGCCAGCGGTCAGGGACAAGAGACCCAGTACTTC
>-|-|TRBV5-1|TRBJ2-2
CASRLEEAGELFF
TGCGCCAGCAGACTTGAGGAAGCCGGGGAGCTGTTTTTT
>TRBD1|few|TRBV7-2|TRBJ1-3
CASRMDRAFSGNTIYF
TGTGCCAGCCGTATGGACAGGGCCTTCTCTGGAAACACCATATATTTT
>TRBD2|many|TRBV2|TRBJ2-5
CASSRGAGQETQYF
TGTGCCAGCAGTCGAGGAGCGGGGCAAGAGACCCAGTACTTC
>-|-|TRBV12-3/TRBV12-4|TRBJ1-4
CASSFSRANEKLFF
TGTGCCAGCAGTTTCAGCAGGGCTAATGAAAAACTGTTTTTT
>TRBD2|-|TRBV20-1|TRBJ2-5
CSAGGGETQYF
TGCAGTGCTGGGGGGGGGGAGACCCAGTACTTC
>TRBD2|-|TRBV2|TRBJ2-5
CASSYDLAGEETQYF
TGTGCCAGCAGTTATGACCTAGCGGGAGAAGAGACCCAGTACTTC
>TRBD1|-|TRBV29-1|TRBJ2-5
CSVRAGGNETQYF
TGCAGCGTTAGGGCAGGGGGTAATGAGACCCAGTACTTC
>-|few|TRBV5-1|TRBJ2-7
CASSLEQHLSYEQYF
TGCGCCAGCAGCTTGGAGCAGCACCTCTCCTACGAGCAGTACTTC
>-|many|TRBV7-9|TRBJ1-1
CASRVAGNTEAFF
TGTGCCAGCAGAGTGGCCGGGAACACTGAAGCTTTCTTT
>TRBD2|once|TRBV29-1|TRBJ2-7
CSGLAGGNEQYF
TGCAGCGGACTAGCGGGAGGTAACGAGCAGTACTTC
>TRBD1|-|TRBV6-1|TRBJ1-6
CASSEPRQGTNSPLHF
TGTGCCAGCAGTGAACCGCGACAGGGGACTAATTCACCCCTCCACTTT
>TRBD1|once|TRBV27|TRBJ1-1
CASSPLTGERAVNTEAFF
TGTGCCAGCAGTCCCTTGACAGGGGAAAGGGCGGTGAACACTGAAGCTTTCTTT
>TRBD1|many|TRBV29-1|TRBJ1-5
CSVGQVSNQPQHF
TGCAGCGTCGGACAGGTTAGCAATCAGCCCCAGCATTTT
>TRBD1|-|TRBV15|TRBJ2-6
CATSRGTGAHSGANVLTF
TGTGCCACCAGCAGAGGGACAGGGGCCCACTCTGGGGCCAACGTCCTGACTTTC
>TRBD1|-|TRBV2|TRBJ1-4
CASRDREQSTNEKLFF
TGTGCCAGCCGGGACAGGGAACAGTCAACTAATGAAAAACTGTTTTTT
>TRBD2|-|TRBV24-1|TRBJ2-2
CASRPGLAGLGELFF
TGTGCCAGCAGGCCCGGACTAGCGGGACTCGGGGAGCTGTTTTTT
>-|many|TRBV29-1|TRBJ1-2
CSVDGTYGYTF
TGCAGCGTTGACGGGACCTATGGCTACACCTTC
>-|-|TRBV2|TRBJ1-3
CASSYSSRGISGNTIYF
TGTGCCAGCAGTTACTCGAGTCGGGGAATCTCTGGAAACACCATATATTTT
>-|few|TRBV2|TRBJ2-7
CASSLSGPSYEQYF
TGTGCCAGCAGTTTATCGGGTCCCTCCTACGAGCAGTACTTC
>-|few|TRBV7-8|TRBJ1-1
CASTRTGLMNTEAFF
TGTGCCAGCACCAGAACAGGGCTCATGAACACTGAAGCTTTCTTT
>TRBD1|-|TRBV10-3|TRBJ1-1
CAIRGDRGRNTEAFF
TGTGCCATCAGAGGGGACAGGGGGCGGAACACTGAAGCTTTCTTT
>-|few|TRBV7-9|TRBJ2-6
CASSLGPGRDSGANVLTF
TGTGCCAGCAGCTTGGGCCCAGGACGAGACTCTGGGGCCAACGTCCTGACTTTC
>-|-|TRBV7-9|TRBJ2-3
CASSLGANTDTQYF
TGTGCCAGCAGCTTAGGGGCGAACACAGATACGCAGTATTTT
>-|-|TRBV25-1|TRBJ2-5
CASSESEPGYEVETQYF
TGTGCCAGCAGTGAATCGGAACCAGGGTATGAGGTTGAGACCCAGTACTTC
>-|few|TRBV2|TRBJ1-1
CASSEARGAWNTEAFF
TGTGCCAGCAGTGAAGCGCGCGGGGCTTGGAACACTGAAGCTTTCTTT
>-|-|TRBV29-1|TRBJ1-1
CSVEDATGGTEAFF
TGCAGCGTTGAAGATGCGACGGGGGGGACTGAAGCTTTCTTT
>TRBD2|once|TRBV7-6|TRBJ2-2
CASSSRGLAANTGELFF
TGTGCCAGCAGCTCTCGAGGACTAGCGGCGAACACCGGGGAGCTGTTTTTT
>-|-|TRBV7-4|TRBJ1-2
CASSLYPAWREGYTF
TGTGCCAGCAGCTTATACCCGGCCTGGCGGGAGGGTTACACCTTC
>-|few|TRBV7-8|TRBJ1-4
CASSVGTLNEKLFF
TGTGCCAGCAGCGTCGGGACACTTAATGAAAAACTGTTTTTT
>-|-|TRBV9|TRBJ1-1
CASSSHRHGTEAFF
TGTGCCAGCAGCTCACACCGACACGGGACTGAAGCTTTCTTT
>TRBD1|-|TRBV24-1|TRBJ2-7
CATNHRGEQYF
TGTGCCACCAACCACAGGGGCGAGCAGTACTTC
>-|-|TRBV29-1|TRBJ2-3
CSTAETTSTDTQYF
TGCAGCACCGCAGAGACAACTAGCACAGATACGCAGTATTTT
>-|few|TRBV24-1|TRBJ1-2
CATSESPGSYGYTF
TGTGCCACCAGTGAATCTCCAGGGAGCTATGGCTACACCTTC
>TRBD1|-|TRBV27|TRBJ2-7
CASGRRTGAYEQYF
TGTGCCAGCGGCCGCCGGACAGGGGCCTACGAGCAGTACTTC
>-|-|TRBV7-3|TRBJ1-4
CASSLEPVEKLFF
TGTGCCAGCAGCTTGGAGCCAGTGGAAAAACTGTTTTTT
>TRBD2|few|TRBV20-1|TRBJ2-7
CSARASGRGYEQYF
TGCAGTGCTAGAGCTAGCGGGAGAGGGTACGAGCAGTACTTC
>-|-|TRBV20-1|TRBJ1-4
CSAPQEKLFF
TGCAGTGCGCCGCAAGAAAAACTGTTTTTT
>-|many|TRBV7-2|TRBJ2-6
CASSLTTHPGANVLTF
TGTGCCAGCAGCTTAACTACGCATCCTGGGGCCAACGTCCTGACTTTC
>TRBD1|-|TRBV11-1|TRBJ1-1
CASRTTGVTEAFF
TGTGCCAGCAGGACAACAGGGGTTACTGAAGCTTTCTTT
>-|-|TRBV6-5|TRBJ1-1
CASSYLAGSNTEAFF
TGTGCCAGCAGTTACCTAGCGGGCAGTAACACTGAAGCTTTCTTT
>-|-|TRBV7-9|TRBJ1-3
CASSLMGGASGNTIYF
TGTGCCAGCAGCTTAATGGGGGGGGCCTCTGGAAACACCATATATTTT
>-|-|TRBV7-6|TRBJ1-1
CASSLAGDGTEAFF
TGTGCCAGCAGCTTAGCAGGGGACGGGACAGAAGCTTTCTTT
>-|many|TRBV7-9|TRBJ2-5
CASSQVAAAKTQYF
TGTGCCAGCAGCCAAGTAGCGGCAGCTAAGACCCAGTACTTC
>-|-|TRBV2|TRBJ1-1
CASSGLAVTSGELLF
TGTGCCAGCAGCGGACTAGCGGTAACCTCCGGGGAGCTGCTTTTT